The source of this TCR beta chain is a study of cytomegalovirus exposure and HLA in healthy donors. While unrecorded immune exposures were likely, the donors were nominally healthy when sampled. With regard to this clone: The target antigen is unknown.

The V gene's germline CDR1 is SEHNR and CDR2 FQNEAQ (reference sequence). The V end lost 1 base, the J end lost 8 bases, and 8 bases lay between the germline ends. The length of the CDR3 is 13 residues. Both 60 Vbeta primers and 13 Jbeta primers went into the PCR. Repertoires were generated with immunoSEQ multiplex PCR, while TCRdb's copy carries only in-frame clones and drops some. The table shows around 150,000 clones, with roughly 79% occurring only once. Overall study findings and caveats: Prior analysis indicated that the majority of TCR beta V segments exhibited productivity approximately 90% or approximately 30% of the time. HLA restriction was apparent for most CMV-associated TCR beta chains in a later analysis. In presence/absence analyses, roughly uniform sequencing depth across donors was assumed.

The J gene is TRBJ1-4, the V gene TRBV7-9; D gene uncertain. Input material: PBMCs. This clonotype was sampled from a woman between 50 and 59 years old in good health and CMV-seropositive. The chain's CDR3 is CASSLGTGEKLFF. The CDR3 nucleotides are TGTGCCAGCAGCTTAGGGACGGGAGAAAAACTGTTTTTT.